Listed below are T cell receptor beta chains from one sample, sequenced in a study of T cells in localized non-small cell lung cancer. The data were produced by immunoSEQ multiplex PCR, yet TCRdb's version contains in-frame clones alone and is incomplete. This sample has roughly 13,000 clones; about four fifths occur once, and the top ten carry about 26%. Sequences were derived from peripheral blood, sampled before any cancer treatment. All receptors derive from a male donor at least 60 years old with stage I squamous cell lung carcinoma. Each CDR3 is given with its conserved first and last residue. D genes are given only for firm matches. Some rows have no size entry. The others give once, few or many, or a class for an expanded clone.

TRBD2,TRBJ2-1,TRBV18,few,14,TGTGCCAGCTCCCTACCGGGACTAGCAGGAGAGCAGTTCTTC,CASSLPGLAGEQFF
-,TRBJ2-2,TRBV12-5,-,14,TGTGCTAGTGGTTTGAGAGGGTTCACCGGGGAGCTGTTTTTT,CASGLRGFTGELFF
TRBD1,TRBJ1-1,TRBV27,-,14,TGTGCCAGCAGTGCCCACGGGGACAGGTTTCGAGCTTTCTTT,CASSAHGDRFRAFF
-,TRBJ1-3,TRBV18,-,13,TGTGCCAGCTCACCATCCGGAGGAAACACCATATATTTT,CASSPSGGNTIYF
-,TRBJ1-3,TRBV19,-,14,TGTGCCAGTAACAGGCAGAACTCTGGAAACACCATATATTTT,CASNRQNSGNTIYF
-,TRBJ2-2,TRBV28,-,12,TGTGCCAGCAGTTTCGAGCCCGGGGAGCTGTTTTTT,CASSFEPGELFF
-,TRBJ2-3,TRBV30,-,18,TGTGCCTGGAGAGACCCCTACGGACCATCCAAAGCCGCAGATACGCAGTATTTT,CAWRDPYGPSKAADTQYF
TRBD2,TRBJ2-1,TRBV5-5,-,16,TGTGCCAGCAGCTCCCATGGCGGGAGGCCCCCAAATGAGCAGTTCTTC,CASSSHGGRPPNEQFF
TRBD1,TRBJ1-5,TRBV18,-,13,TGTGCCAGTGGACAGGAGGACAATCAGCCCCAGCATTTT,CASGQEDNQPQHF
-,TRBJ1-2,TRBV5-4,-,15,TGTGCCAGCAGCAGCCGGACCTCACCGGCCTATGGCTACACCTTC,CASSSRTSPAYGYTF
-,TRBJ1-6,TRBV28,-,14,TGTGCCAGCAGTTTACCGCAAGCTAATTCACCCCTCCACTTT,CASSLPQANSPLHF
TRBD2,TRBJ2-3,TRBV27,-,15,TGTGCCAGCAGTCCGACTAGCGGAGATAGGGATACGCAGTATTTT,CASSPTSGDRDTQYF
TRBD1,TRBJ2-7,TRBV10-1,-,13,TGCGCCAGTTCCGGGACAGGGGGCTACGAGCAGTACTTC,CASSGTGGYEQYF
TRBD1,TRBJ2-3,TRBV5-8,-,18,TGTGCCAGCAGCCCACAATCATACAGGGGGCCTAGCACAGATACGCAGTATTTT,CASSPQSYRGPSTDTQYF
-,TRBJ1-4,TRBV29-1,-,12,TGCAGCGTTGGAGCGGGGAACGAAAAACTGTTTTTT,CSVGAGNEKLFF
-,TRBJ2-3,TRBV30,-,12,TGTGCCTGGAGTGAAGTCGGCGATACGCAGTATTTT,CAWSEVGDTQYF
-,TRBJ2-5,TRBV6-1,-,18,TGTGCCAGCAGTGAGGTTTGGTTCTTTTCGGAGTACCAAGAGACCCAGTACTTC,CASSEVWFFSEYQETQYF
-,TRBJ1-5,TRBV15,once,16,TGTGCCACCAGCAGAGATTGGGGGGGAGGCAATCAGCCCCAGCATTTT,CATSRDWGGGNQPQHF
-,TRBJ2-6,TRBV4-1,-,14,TGCGCCAGCAGCCAAAGTCCTGGGGCCAACGTCCTGACTTTC,CASSQSPGANVLTF
-,TRBJ1-3,TRBV15,-,15,TGTGCCACCAGCAGAGATCTTGGGGCCGGCAACACCATATATTTT,CATSRDLGAGNTIYF
-,TRBJ2-1,TRBV7-9,once,12,TGCGCCAGCAGCCAGGCCAACAATGAGCAGTTCTTC,CASSQANNEQFF
TRBD2,TRBJ2-1,TRBV5-4,-,15,TGTGCCAGCAGCTTGGATACGGGAGGGCGTGCTGAGCAGTTCTTC,CASSLDTGGRAEQFF
-,TRBJ1-2,TRBV19,-,14,TGTGCCAGTAGTCTTGGGACACCTAACTATGGCTACACCTTC,CASSLGTPNYGYTF
TRBD1,TRBJ1-5,TRBV7-9,-,12,TGTGCCAGCAGCCGAGCAGGGGGGGCCCAGCATTTT,CASSRAGGAQHF
-,TRBJ1-1,TRBV5-5,-,14,TGTGCCAGCAGCTCGGATGTCAGGGGCACTGAAGCTTTCTTT,CASSSDVRGTEAFF
-,TRBJ2-7,TRBV2,-,17,TGTGCCAGCAGGAGGAGAAAAGGAGTGGGAGAAGTTTACGAGCAGTACTTC,CASRRRKGVGEVYEQYF
TRBD2,TRBJ2-7,TRBV5-6,-,16,TGTGCCAGCAGCTCCATTGGGACTAGCGGTGCCTACGAGCAGTACTTC,CASSSIGTSGAYEQYF
-,TRBJ1-2,TRBV4-1,-,14,TGCGCCAGCAGTCCTACGCGGGACGGCCATGGCTACACCTTC,CASSPTRDGHGYTF
-,TRBJ1-1,TRBV27,medium-sized,13,TGTGCCAGCAGTTTATCAGTGAACACTGAAGCTTTCTTT,CASSLSVNTEAFF
-,TRBJ1-1,TRBV2,-,14,TGTGCCAGCAGTGAATGGAAAAGCTACACTGAAGCTTTCTTT,CASSEWKSYTEAFF
-,TRBJ2-3,TRBV4-1,-,20,TGCGCCAGCAGCCAAGATTTCGCCCTAGCGAAACCAGGTCACACAGATACGCAGTATTTT,CASSQDFALAKPGHTDTQYF
-,TRBJ2-4,TRBV23-1,-,20,TGCGCCAGCAGTCAATCGGGACCGATGTTACAGCCTCTAGCCAAAAACATTCAGTACTTC,CASSQSGPMLQPLAKNIQYF
-,TRBJ2-1,TRBV5-1,-,13,TGCGCCAGCAGCTTATACAATAACAATGAGCAGTTCTTC,CASSLYNNNEQFF
-,TRBJ2-1,TRBV27,-,15,TGTGCCAGCAGCCCGGCAGGGGACTACTACAATGAGCAGTTCTTC,CASSPAGDYYNEQFF
-,TRBJ2-7,TRBV28,-,14,TGTGCCAGCAGTTTAAACGGCGGGAAGTACGAGCAGTACTTC,CASSLNGGKYEQYF
-,TRBJ1-2,TRBV29-1,-,13,TGCAGCGTTGAAGTCCAGTCTAACTATGGCTACACCTTC,CSVEVQSNYGYTF
TRBD1,TRBJ2-4,TRBV30,-,13,TGTGCCTGGAGTGCGTTGACAGGGGGCATAAGGTACTTC,CAWSALTGGIRYF
TRBD1,TRBJ2-7,TRBV7-2,few,13,TGTGCCAGCAGCTTAGGGACAGGCTACGAGCAGTACTTC,CASSLGTGYEQYF
-,TRBJ1-2,TRBV11-2,-,13,TGTGCCAGCAGCTTAGATCCGAGGGATGGCTACACCTTC,CASSLDPRDGYTF
-,TRBJ1-4,TRBV6-1,-,14,TGTGCCAGCAGTCTTACTACTAGGGCGGAAAAACTGTTTTTT,CASSLTTRAEKLFF